These T cell receptor beta chains were read from a single sample in a study of blood T cell repertoires in COVID-19. Data came from immunoSEQ multiplex PCR; TCRdb stores just in-frame clones and leaves some out. Of around 30,000 clones listed, over 85% are singletons. Material for sequencing was peripheral blood. All receptors derive from a man between 65 and 85 years old with active or convalescent COVID-19. The CDR3 runs from the conserved cysteine through the conserved F or W. Each record gives: clone size, J gene, D gene, V gene, CDR3 DNA, CDR3 protein. The D gene is left open where the match is weak. Part of the rows lack a size; the others show once, few, many or a class for expanded clones.

>once|TRBJ2-7|-|TRBV30
TGTGCCTGGAGTGGGGGGCGGACCCCCTACGAGCAGTACTTC
CAWSGGRTPYEQYF
>-|TRBJ1-1|-|TRBV2
TGTGCCAGCAGTGCGGGGAGGAGGGTGAACACTGAAGCTTTCTTT
CASSAGRRVNTEAFF
>-|TRBJ1-1|TRBD1|TRBV5-1
TGCGCCAGCAGCTTAGGACAGGGGGCGATTATCCCTGAAGCTTTCTTT
CASSLGQGAIIPEAFF
>-|TRBJ1-1|-|TRBV11-3
TGTGCCAGCAGCACGACCGGGACTGAAGCTTTCTTT
CASSTTGTEAFF
>few|TRBJ1-2|-|TRBV18
TGTGCCAGCTCACCGAACGCGGATTATGGCTACACCTTC
CASSPNADYGYTF
>-|TRBJ1-5|-|TRBV24-1
TGTGCCACCAGTGATAACTCCGCGGGACCGGGGAAGGGGCCCCAGCATTTT
CATSDNSAGPGKGPQHF
>-|TRBJ1-2|TRBD1|TRBV24-1
TGTGCCACCAGTGAAGACAGGGGGAACTATGGCTACACCTTC
CATSEDRGNYGYTF
>-|TRBJ1-1|-|TRBV12-3/TRBV12-4
TGTGCCAGCAGCAGAGCGGGACCCGGTGAAGCTTTCTTT
CASSRAGPGEAFF
>-|TRBJ2-3|-|TRBV1
TGCACCAGCAGCCAAAACCGCTCCCACGCGGGGGGCACAGATACGCAGTATTTT
CTSSQNRSHAGGTDTQYF
>-|TRBJ2-1|-|TRBV6-5
TGTGCCAGCACCAAGACGGGGGTGGGGAATGAGCAGTTCTTC
CASTKTGVGNEQFF
>-|TRBJ1-1|-|TRBV9
TGTGCCAGCAGCGGCGTTCCAGGGTCTGAAGCTTTCTTT
CASSGVPGSEAFF
>-|TRBJ2-4|-|TRBV19
TGTGCCAGTCGTCCTGGGCGCCAAGCCAAAAACATTCAGTACTTC
CASRPGRQAKNIQYF
>-|TRBJ2-7|-|TRBV7-2
TGTGCCAGCAGCTTCGGAGGGGCAGAGCTCTACGAGCAGTACTTC
CASSFGGAELYEQYF
>-|TRBJ2-7|TRBD1|TRBV15
TGTGCCACCAGCCCGGACAGGGGGAACTACGAGCAGTACTTC
CATSPDRGNYEQYF
>few|TRBJ2-3|TRBD1|TRBV3-1/TRBV3-2
TGTGCCAGCAGCCAAGATCTCCGGGACAGGGAAGGTACGCAGTATTTT
CASSQDLRDREGTQYF
>-|TRBJ2-2|-|TRBV5-1
TGCGCCAGCAGCCCCGACAGACCCACCGGGGAGCTGTTTTTT
CASSPDRPTGELFF
>-|TRBJ2-1|TRBD2|TRBV14
TGTGCCAGCAGCCAAGAACTAGCGGGAGCCTACAATGAGCAGTTCTTC
CASSQELAGAYNEQFF
>once|TRBJ2-1|TRBD1|TRBV7-3
TGTGCCAGCAGCGCCCGGGACAGGGGCGCAATCTCCTACAATGAGCAGTTCTTC
CASSARDRGAISYNEQFF
>-|TRBJ2-2|TRBD1|TRBV9
TGTGCCAGCAGCGTCCAACCAGGACAGGGGAACGGGGAGCTGTTTTTT
CASSVQPGQGNGELFF
>-|TRBJ1-3|TRBD1|TRBV25-1
TGTGCCAGCGAAAGAGGACAGGGTCTCTTTAGGACCATATATTTT
CASERGQGLFRTIYF
>-|TRBJ2-1|TRBD2|TRBV9
TGTGCCAGCAGCGTAACTGCTAGCGGGGGAAGCTCCTACAATGAGCAGTTCTTC
CASSVTASGGSSYNEQFF
>few|TRBJ1-2|-|TRBV9
TGTGCCAGCAGCGTAGGACAGTTGGGAAGCTATGGCTACACCTTC
CASSVGQLGSYGYTF
>-|TRBJ1-2|-|TRBV12-5
TGTGCTAGTGGTTTGGTAGCGACAGGCTATGGCTACACCTTC
CASGLVATGYGYTF
>-|TRBJ1-2|-|TRBV5-4
TGTGCCAGCAGCCTACGGGACTCTGGCTACACCTTC
CASSLRDSGYTF
>-|TRBJ1-1|TRBD1|TRBV13
TGTGCCAGCAGCACCAGACAGGGGTATGTCGCTGAAGCTTTCTTT
CASSTRQGYVAEAFF
>once|TRBJ2-1|TRBD2|TRBV4-3
TGCGCCAGCAGCCAAGAGGGGACTAGGAACTACAATGAGCAGTTCTTC
CASSQEGTRNYNEQFF
>-|TRBJ1-2|TRBD1|TRBV19
TGTGCCAGTAGTCCCCCGGGACAGGGGGCGAACGGCTACACCTTC
CASSPPGQGANGYTF
>once|TRBJ2-3|TRBD2|TRBV28
TGTGCCAGCAGTCCGGTTAGCGGGGGGGTTGTAGATACGCAGTATTTT
CASSPVSGGVVDTQYF
>-|TRBJ2-2|TRBD2|TRBV19
TGTGCCAGTAGGGAGCTAGGTGCGGGGGCCGGGGAGCTGTTTTTT
CASRELGAGAGELFF
>-|TRBJ2-1|TRBD2|TRBV6-5
TGTGCCAGCAGTCTAGCGGGAGGTTACAATGAGCAGTTCTTC
CASSLAGGYNEQFF
>-|TRBJ1-2|TRBD1|TRBV29-1
TGCAGCCATTCTGACAGGGGAGACTATGGCTACACCTTC
CSHSDRGDYGYTF
>-|TRBJ2-1|TRBD2|TRBV4-1
TGCGCCAGCAGCGGGGGACTAGCGGGAGCTCAGACCTTCTACAATGAGCAGTTCTTC
CASSGGLAGAQTFYNEQFF
>few|TRBJ1-3|-|TRBV3-1/TRBV3-2
TGTGCCAGCAGCCAATCGGGTGTGACTGGAAACACCATATATTTT
CASSQSGVTGNTIYF
>-|TRBJ2-1|-|TRBV3-1/TRBV3-2
TGTGCCAGCAGCTTTCAGGGCCGTAGAAATGAGCAGTTCTTC
CASSFQGRRNEQFF
>-|TRBJ2-5|TRBD2|TRBV4-2
TGTGCCAGCAGCCAAGAGACTAGCGGGGCCACTTTGGGAGAGACCCAGTACTTC
CASSQETSGATLGETQYF
>-|TRBJ2-2|TRBD2|TRBV7-2
TGTGCCAGCAGCCAAAGAGGTTTAGCGGGGACGTTGGGCACCGGGGAGCTGTTTTTT
CASSQRGLAGTLGTGELFF
>once|TRBJ2-3|-|TRBV7-3
TGTGCCACTTCCTCCAGAGGCGGATACACAGATACGCAGTATTTT
CATSSRGGYTDTQYF